The 22 T cell receptor beta chains below were found in one sample sequenced in a study of T cell repertoires in cytomegalovirus infection. No antigens are known for them. TCRdb re-called the reads with MiXCR, one entry per CDR3 protein. The sample has about a million distinct CDR3 sequences, roughly 30% seen once. The source was cultured CD8+ T cells from PBMCs, collected from culture after CMV antigen stimulation. The receptors derive from a human donor in good health (CMV status not recorded). Some clones in this sample may be carry-over from other donors' samples.

The genes are TRBV20-1 and TRBJ2-7; the match to TRBD1 covers 10 bases. CDR1 is DFQATT and CDR2 is SNEGSKA in the germline V gene (reference sequence). This CDR3 has 14 amino acids. The trim removed 4 bases at V and 2 bases at J, leaving 5 bases unmatched. In nucleotides, the CDR3 is TGCAGTGCTACGCCGGGACAGGGGACCTACGAGCAGTACTTC. Translated: CSATPGQGTYEQYF.

The chain has TRBV27 and TRBJ1-1; D gene uncertain. The germline gives CDR1 MNHEY, CDR2 SMNVEV (reference sequence). The CDR3 totals 13 residues. V dropped 0 bases and J dropped 5 bases, with 7 bases sitting between them. The CDR3 DNA reads TGTGCCAGCAGTTTATCGAGCAGGACTGAAGCTTTCTTT. Protein: CASSLSSRTEAFF.

The CDR3 DNA is TGTGCCACCAGCATTTTGTTTAGGGGGGCTCGAGAGCAGTTCTTC. Its protein is CATSILFRGAREQFF. The V and J genes are TRBV15 and TRBJ2-1; D tentatively reads TRBD1 or TRBD2 (6 bases each). CDR1 is LNHNV and CDR2 is YYDKDF in the germline V gene (reference sequence). The V and J ends lost 4 bases and 10 bases respectively, with 20 bases between them. There are 15 residues in the CDR3.

This sequence joins TRBV27 and TRBJ1-2; the D gene is possibly TRBD1 (6 bases). The CDR3 is 15 residues long. Germline V gene data show CDR1 as MNHEY and CDR2 as SMNVEV (reference sequence). V gave up 4 bases and J gave up 5 bases, with 17 bases separating them. The CDR3 nucleotides are TGTGCCAGCAGTTGGTCCAGGGGTTACGGATATGGCTACACCTTC. Translated, it gives CASSWSRGYGYGYTF.

The chain employs TRBV5-5 and TRBJ2-1, with 7 nucleotides matching TRBD1. Per germline, CDR1 SGHKS and CDR2 YYEKEE (reference sequence). This CDR3 has 16 residues. Trimming took 3 bases from V and 8 from J; bases not matched to a gene: 14. CDR3 loop: CASSYRTGVLSYEQFF. CDR3 nucleotides: TGTGCCAGCAGCTATAGAACAGGGGTTTTATCCTATGAGCAGTTCTTC.

The chain links TRBV19 to TRBJ2-4; weak D call: TRBD1 (5 bases). Between the trimmed V and J ends, which lost 3 bases and 1 base, there was a span of 10 bases. Germline V gene data show CDR1 as LNHDA and CDR2 as SQIVND (reference sequence). This CDR3 is built from 15 residues. The CDR3 protein is CASSIARGAKNIQYF. In DNA, the CDR3 is TGTGCCAGTAGTATCGCAAGGGGTGCCAAAAACATTCAGTACTTC. Together with reference TRBV19 and TRBJ2-4, the CDR3 gives the full variable domain: DGGITQSPKYLFRKEGQNVTLSCEQNLNHDAMYWYRQDPGQGLRLIYYSQIVNDFQKGDIAEGYSVSREKKESFPLTVTSAQKNPTAFYLCASSIARGAKNIQYFGAGTRLSVL.

The table lists this clonotype with a few counts. The V and J genes are TRBV6-2 or TRBV6-3 and TRBJ1-2, with 7 positions matching TRBD1. The J segment lost 3 bases and the V segment lost 6 bases, leaving 4 bases of the junction unmatched. Germline loops: CDR1 MNHEY, CDR2 SVGEGT. CDR3 length equals 13 residues. CDR3 sequence (DNA): TGTGCCAGCAGCGGACAGGTGGACTATGGCTACACCTTC. Protein: CASSGQVDYGYTF.

The gene calls are TRBV20-1 and TRBJ2-7, with D uncertain. The CDR3 runs to 13 residues. V lost 3 bases and J 3 bases, leaving 12 bases between the germline ends. Per germline, CDR1 DFQATT and CDR2 SNEGSKA (reference sequence). The CDR3: CSARALGIYEQYF. The CDR3 nucleotides are TGCAGTGCTAGGGCCCTAGGGATCTACGAGCAGTACTTC.

The chain couples TRBV27 to TRBJ2-5; D remains ambiguous. The ends were cut back, 6 bases at V and 2 bases at J, with 10 bases in the middle. This CDR3 is built from 13 residues. Germline loops: CDR1 MNHEY, CDR2 SMNVEV (reference sequence). CDR3 sequence: CASSILPQETQYF. The CDR3 nucleotides are TGTGCCAGCAGCATACTACCTCAAGAGACCCAGTACTTC.

This clonotype was counted a few times. The chain is built from TRBV5-5 and TRBJ2-7, with 9 bases that match TRBD1. The germline CDR1 and CDR2 sequences are SGHKS and YYEKEE (reference sequence). There are 15 residues in the CDR3. The V and J ends lost 5 bases and 3 bases, in that order; junction bases with no gene match: 9. As DNA, the CDR3 is TGTGCCAGCAGTATCCCGGGACAGGGATTCTACGAGCAGTACTTC. As protein: CASSIPGQGFYEQYF.

The V and J genes are TRBV12-3 or TRBV12-4 and TRBJ2-5; 8 bases line up with TRBD1. This CDR3 contains 16 residues. Trimming cost V 5 bases and J 4 bases; bases outside gene matches: 12. For the CDR3, the DNA is TGTGCCAGCAGTCCCCCTGACAGGGGTGAAAGAGAGACCCAGTACTTC. It encodes CASSPPDRGERETQYF.

The rearrangement uses TRBV6-2 or TRBV6-3 and TRBJ2-1; D is possibly TRBD1 or TRBD2 (5 bases each). This CDR3 is 12 amino acids long. V gave up 5 bases and J gave up 9 bases, with 11 bases separating them. Germline CDR1 MNHEY, CDR2 SVGEGT. The CDR3 sequence is CASSHWGTEQFF. The CDR3 DNA is TGTGCCAGCAGTCACTGGGGGACTGAGCAGTTCTTC.

A few counts support this clonotype. The chain links TRBV7-2 to TRBJ1-2, with D possibly TRBD1 on 6 matching bases. Deletions cut 5 bases from V and 0 bases from J, with 16 bases between. CDR3 length equals 16 residues. CDR1 SGHTA and CDR2 FQGNSA come from the germline V gene. The CDR3 spells CASSPPGQHTNYGYTF. Written as DNA, the CDR3 is TGTGCCAGCAGCCCCCCGGGACAACATACTAACTATGGCTACACCTTC.

This clonotype was picked up a small number of times. The chain recombines TRBV20-1 with TRBJ2-7; D perhaps matches TRBD2 (5 bases). Per the germline V gene, CDR1 is DFQATT and CDR2 is SNEGSKA (reference sequence). The CDR3 has 13 residues. Trimming removed 5 bases from V and 5 bases from J, with 16 bases in between. CDR3 sequence reads: CSAPTGKSDEQYF. CDR3 coding DNA: TGCAGTGCTCCCACCGGGAAGAGCGACGAGCAGTACTTC.

V is TRBV3-1 and J is TRBJ2-1; D gene ambiguous. CDR1 is LGHDT, CDR2 YNNKEL, per germline (reference sequence). CDR3 length equals 17 residues. V gave up 0 bases and J gave up 0 bases, with 12 bases separating them. CDR3 DNA: TGTGCCAGCAGCCAAGATTCAGGACCAAGCTCCTACAATGAGCAGTTCTTC. It translates to CASSQDSGPSSYNEQFF.

Only a few counts were recorded for this clonotype. DNA for the CDR3: TGCGCCAGCAGCCGAGGAGGGGGGGCCACGCAGTATTTT. Protein sequence: CASSRGGGATQYF. The chain carries TRBV4-1 and TRBJ2-3; D perhaps matches TRBD2 (7 bases). Germline lookup yields CDR1 MGHRA and CDR2 YSYEKL. Trimming stripped 4 bases from V and 9 bases from J, with 14 bases between. CDR3 length: 13 residues.

This clonotype was counted a few times. The genes are TRBV5-4 and TRBJ2-1, with D possibly matching TRBD1 (5 bases). The CDR3 is 13 amino acids. Germline CDR1 is SGHNT and CDR2 is YYREEE (reference sequence). The V and J ends lost 7 bases and 1 base respectively, with 9 bases between them. The CDR3 spells CASQGESYNEQFF. Written as DNA, the CDR3 is TGTGCCAGCCAAGGGGAATCCTACAATGAGCAGTTCTTC.

V gene TRBV12-5 combines with J gene TRBJ1-1; 8 nucleotides match TRBD1. Germline V gives CDR1 LGHNT, CDR2 FRNRAP. Losses at the gene ends were 3 bases for V and 0 bases for J; bases not matched to a gene: 3. The CDR3 runs 15 residues. This CDR3 reads CASGFGTGVNTEAFF. The CDR3 coding sequence is TGTGCTAGTGGTTTTGGGACAGGCGTGAACACTGAAGCTTTCTTT. Together with reference TRBV12-5 and TRBJ1-1, the CDR3 gives the full variable domain: DARVTQTPRHKVTEMGQEVTMRCQPILGHNTVFWYRQTMMQGLELLAYFRNRAPLDDSGMPKDRFSAEMPDATLATLKIQPSEPRDSAVYFCASGFGTGVNTEAFFGQGTRLTVV.

On this clonotype: The junction departs from the called germline gene at one end, perhaps through a read error. This chain links TRBV12-3 or TRBV12-4 with TRBJ2-1; D is ambiguous. This CDR3 is built from 12 residues. The CDR3 loop is CASSLGINGQFF. In nucleotides, the CDR3 is TGTGCCAGCAGTTTAGGTATCAATGGGCAGTTCTTC.

Many counts were recorded for this clonotype. The rearrangement uses TRBV7-8 and TRBJ2-7; D is uncertain. V was trimmed by 5 bases and J by 4 bases, leaving 15 bases between them. The CDR3 covers 14 residues. In germline, CDR1 is SGHVS, CDR2 FQNEAQ. Written as DNA, the CDR3 is TGTGCCAGCAGCCCCGAATCCGATACTTACGAGCAGTACTTC. It is translated as CASSPESDTYEQYF. The full variable domain, completed using reference TRBV7-8 and TRBJ2-7, is GAGVSQSPRYKVAKRGQDVALRCDPISGHVSLFWYQQALGQGPEFLTYFQNEAQLDKSGLPSDRFFAERPEGSVSTLKIQRTQQEDSAVYLCASSPESDTYEQYFGPGTRLTVT.

This clonotype was seen at least ten times. This rearrangement joins TRBV6-1 to TRBJ1-1; TRBD1 might be the D (6 bases). V was cut by 0 bases and J by 6 bases, with 20 bases left in between. The CDR3 length is 17 residues. The V gene's germline CDR1 is MNHNS and CDR2 SASEGT. CDR3 residues: CASSEALRAGVPPEAFF. CDR3 nucleotide sequence: TGTGCCAGCAGTGAAGCGCTTCGGGCAGGGGTTCCCCCTGAAGCTTTCTTT.

V usage is TRBV6-1 and J usage is TRBJ2-7; 8 nucleotides align to TRBD1. The germline CDR1 and CDR2 sequences are MNHNS and SASEGT. V was pared by 4 bases and J by 3 bases, with 2 bases of the junction left unmatched. The CDR3 has 13 residues. DNA of the CDR3: TGTGCCAGCAGTGTGGGGACAGGCTACGAGCAGTACTTC. This translates into CASSVGTGYEQYF.